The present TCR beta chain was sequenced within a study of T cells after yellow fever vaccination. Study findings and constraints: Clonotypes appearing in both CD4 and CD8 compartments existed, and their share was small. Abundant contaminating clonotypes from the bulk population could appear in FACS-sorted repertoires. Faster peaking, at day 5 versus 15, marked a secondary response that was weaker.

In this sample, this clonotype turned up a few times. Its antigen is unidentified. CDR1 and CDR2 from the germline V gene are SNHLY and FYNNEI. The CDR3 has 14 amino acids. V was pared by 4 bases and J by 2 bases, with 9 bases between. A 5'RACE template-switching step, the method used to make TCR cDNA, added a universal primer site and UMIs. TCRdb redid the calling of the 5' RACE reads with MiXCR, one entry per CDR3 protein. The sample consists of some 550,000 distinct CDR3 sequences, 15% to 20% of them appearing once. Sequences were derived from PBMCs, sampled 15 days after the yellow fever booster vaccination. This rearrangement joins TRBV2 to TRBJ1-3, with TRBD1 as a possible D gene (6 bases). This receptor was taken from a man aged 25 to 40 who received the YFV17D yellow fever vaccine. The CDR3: CASSVWGPGNTIYF. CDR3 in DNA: TGTGCCAGCAGTGTGTGGGGGCCTGGAAACACCATATATTTT. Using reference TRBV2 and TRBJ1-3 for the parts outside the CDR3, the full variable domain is EPEVTQTPSHQVTQMGQEVILRCVPISNHLYFYWYRQILGQKVEFLVSFYNNEISEKSEIFDDQFSVERPDGSNFTLKIRSTKLEDSAMYFCASSVWGPGNTIYFGEGSWLTVV.